The 24 T cell receptor beta chains in this list originate from one sample, sequenced in a study of blood T cell repertoires in COVID-19. Here immunoSEQ multiplex PCR was the method, and the copy in TCRdb shows in-frame clones only, minus some. The sample lists roughly 300,000 clones, 83% occurring once. The sequenced material came from peripheral blood. The receptors here all came from a woman aged 45-59 years with acute or convalescent COVID-19.

The chain has TRBV5-1 and TRBJ2-1, with TRBD2 as a possible D gene (5 bases). Germline CDR1 reads SGHRS; CDR2 reads YFSETQ. Trimming removed 5 bases from V and 8 bases from J, with 20 bases in between. The CDR3 length is 15 residues. In DNA form, the CDR3 reads TGCGCCAGCAGGTCCGTAGTAGCGAGCTTGCATGAGCAGTTCTTC. This sequence encodes CASRSVVASLHEQFF.

The chain combines TRBV28 with TRBJ1-4, with D perhaps TRBD1 (5 bases). Germline CDR1 MDHEN, CDR2 SYDVKM. The CDR3 runs 15 residues. The V end was cut by 7 bases, the J end by 1 base, with 13 bases between. The CDR3 sequence: CASTIGGLTNEKLFF. CDR3 coding DNA: TGTGCCAGCACCATTGGGGGGTTAACTAATGAAAAACTGTTTTTT.

The chain couples TRBV7-8 to TRBJ2-3; 14 bases agree with TRBD2. This CDR3 spans 16 amino acids. With V trimmed by 6 bases and J by 3 bases, 5 bases remained unmatched. Germline CDR1 and CDR2: SGHVS and FQNEAQ. The CDR3 DNA sequence: TGTGCCAGCAGTTCTAGGACTAGCGGGGGGACAGATACGCAGTATTTT. Its protein product is CASSSRTSGGTDTQYF.

The V call is TRBV6-5, the J call TRBJ2-2; D uncertain. The V gene's germline CDR1 is MNHEY and CDR2 SVGAGI. The CDR3 is 15 amino acids. The V end was cut by 6 bases, the J end by 1 base, with 12 bases between. The CDR3 DNA sequence: TGTGCCAGCAGAAACCGTGGCCTGAACACCGGGGAGCTGTTTTTT. Translated, it gives CASRNRGLNTGELFF.

This rearrangement joins TRBV27 to TRBJ1-6; D unresolved. CDR1 is MNHEY and CDR2 is SMNVEV in the germline V gene (reference sequence). Trimming removed 2 bases from V and 9 bases from J, with 11 bases in between. CDR3 size: 14 residues. The CDR3 protein is CASSLGVSGSPLHF. The CDR3 bases are TGTGCCAGCAGTTTAGGGGTGAGCGGTTCACCCCTCCACTTT.

To note about this clone: The junction does not match germline at one end; this may be a read error. The rearrangement joins TRBV2 to TRBJ2-3, with a weak D call TRBD1 (5 bases). CDR1 is SNHLY and CDR2 is FYNNEI in the germline V gene. This CDR3 is 11 amino acids long. CDR3 in amino acids: CASSEQGGCNF. DNA for the CDR3: TGTGCCAGCAGTGAGCAGGGTGGTTGTAATTTT.

This CDR3 is CASSYSSGSHYNEQFF. CDR3 sequence (DNA): TGTGCCAGCAGTTACTCGTCAGGGTCTCATTACAATGAGCAGTTCTTC. This chain uses TRBV6-2 or TRBV6-3 with TRBJ2-1, with D possibly matching TRBD1 (5 bases). Between the trimmed V and J ends, which lost 0 bases and 4 bases, there was a span of 13 bases. The CDR3 contains 16 residues. The germline CDR1 and CDR2 sequences are MNHEY and SVGEGT.

V and J are TRBV21-1 and TRBJ1-2; the tabulated D call, TRBD1, remains unverified against the DNA. TRBV21-1 is an annotated pseudogene. This CDR3 comprises 12 residues. CDR3 DNA sequence: TGTGCCAGCTTTGAGGGACAGGCTGGCTACACCTTC. Translating it yields CASFEGQAGYTF.

The rearrangement uses TRBV4-1 and TRBJ1-6; TRBD1 matches 8 bases. This CDR3 comprises 14 residues. With V trimmed by 4 bases and J by 10 bases, 6 bases remained unmatched. From germline, CDR1 is MGHRA and CDR2 YSYEKL. The chain's CDR3 is CASSRTGGGSPLHF. Written as DNA, the CDR3 is TGCGCCAGCAGCCGAACAGGGGGAGGATCACCCCTCCACTTT.

For the CDR3, the DNA is TGTGCCAGTAGTAATATCGACACCATATATTTT. It encodes CASSNIDTIYF. This chain connects TRBV19 to TRBJ1-3, with D unresolved. The germline V gene has CDR1 LNHDA and CDR2 SQIVND (reference sequence). This CDR3 contains 11 residues. Between the trimmed V and J ends, which lost 4 bases and 8 bases, there was a span of 6 bases.

This rearrangement joins TRBV4-2 to TRBJ2-1; TRBD2 matches at 9 bases. J gave up 5 bases and V 4 bases, and 12 bases lay outside the gene matches. The CDR3 covers 17 residues. Germline V gene lookup returns CDR1 LGHNA and CDR2 YNFKEQ. The CDR3, as DNA: TGTGCCAGCAGCCGCACCCTTGCGGGAGGGTTAGACAATGAGCAGTTCTTC. This sequence encodes CASSRTLAGGLDNEQFF.

The rearrangement links TRBV9 to TRBJ1-1; TRBD1 agrees at 7 bases. Trimming at V came to 4 bases and at J to 4 bases, leaving 7 bases not matched to a gene. The CDR3 covers 14 residues. Germline V CDR1 and CDR2: SGDLS, YYNGEE. The CDR3 protein is CASSLLQGITEAFF. CDR3 coding DNA: TGTGCCAGCAGCCTACTACAGGGGATCACTGAAGCTTTCTTT.

V usage is TRBV4-3 and J usage is TRBJ1-4; TRBD1 is a possible D gene (5 bases). Trimming stripped 0 bases from V and 3 bases from J, with 8 bases between. This CDR3 is 15 amino acids long. Per germline, CDR1 LGHNA and CDR2 YSLEER. The CDR3 is CASSQDRQSNEKLFF. In DNA, the CDR3 is TGCGCCAGCAGCCAAGACCGACAGTCTAATGAAAAACTGTTTTTT.

The chain employs TRBV5-6 and TRBJ2-7; D unresolved. Looked up from germline, CDR1 is SGHDT and CDR2 is YYEEEE. V was pared by 0 bases and J by 2 bases, with 15 bases between. The CDR3 totals 16 residues. The CDR3 nucleotides read TGTGCCAGCAGCTTGGTGGTGACATCCAAGACCTACGAGCAGTACTTC. Translation gives CASSLVVTSKTYEQYF.

The V and J genes are TRBV5-1 and TRBJ2-1; 14 nucleotides match TRBD2. Germline V lookup: CDR1 SGHRS, CDR2 YFSETQ. The V gene end was trimmed by 4 bases and the J gene end by 6 bases; junction bases not matched to a gene: 6. The CDR3 consists of 16 residues. CDR3 protein: CASSPWTSGGPNEQFF. The CDR3 bases are TGCGCCAGCAGCCCCTGGACTAGCGGGGGGCCCAATGAGCAGTTCTTC. The full variable domain, rest sourced from reference TRBV5-1 and TRBJ2-1, is KAGVTQTPRYLIKTRGQQVTLSCSPISGHRSVSWYQQTPGQGLQFLFEYFSETQRNKGNFPGRFSGRQFSNSRSEMNVSTLELGDSALYLCASSPWTSGGPNEQFFGPGTRLTVL.

The chain joins TRBV7-2 to TRBJ1-6; D is ambiguous. The CDR3 loop spans 15 amino acids. V lost 1 base and J lost 2, with 6 bases in between. Germline V gene data show CDR1 as SGHTA and CDR2 as FQGNSA. The CDR3: CASSLGAAYNSPLHF. In nucleotides, the CDR3 is TGTGCCAGCAGCTTAGGGGCAGCCTATAATTCACCCCTCCACTTT.

V usage is TRBV3-1 (or the pseudogene TRBV3-2) and J usage is TRBJ2-2, with 8 bases identical to TRBD2. V dropped 0 bases and J dropped 6; count of bases not matched to a gene: 3. The CDR3 spans 15 residues. The germline V gene has CDR1 LGHDT and CDR2 YNNKEL (reference sequence). The CDR3: CASSQDPGGAGELFF. The DNA for the CDR3 is TGTGCCAGCAGCCAAGATCCGGGGGGGGCCGGGGAGCTGTTTTTT.

The chain combines TRBV18 with TRBJ2-2; TRBD1 matches 9 bases. Losses at the gene ends were 3 bases for V and 6 bases for J; bases not matched to a gene: 2. CDR1 is KGHSH and CDR2 is LQKENI in the germline V gene. The CDR3 extends over 14 amino acids. For the CDR3, the DNA is TGTGCCAGCTCACCCCGACAGGGGGCCGGGGAGCTGTTTTTT. Protein product: CASSPRQGAGELFF.

This chain connects TRBV30 to TRBJ1-1, with D unresolved. Germline values: CDR1 GTSNPN, CDR2 SVGIG (reference sequence). The ends were cut back, 7 bases at V and 5 bases at J, with 23 bases in the middle. The CDR3 extends over 15 amino acids. This chain's CDR3 is CALGIGPPERTEAFF. The CDR3 DNA sequence: TGTGCCTTGGGGATTGGGCCCCCCGAGCGGACTGAAGCTTTCTTT.

The rearrangement uses TRBV28 and TRBJ1-6, with 7 bases identical to TRBD1. After removal of 6 bases from V and 9 bases from J, the junction contained 8 bases not matched to a gene. Germline V gene sequence: CDR1 MDHEN, CDR2 SYDVKM. The CDR3 loop spans 14 amino acids. The CDR3 protein is CASSLDRESSPLHF. The CDR3, as DNA: TGTGCCAGCAGCCTAGACAGGGAGAGTTCACCCCTCCACTTT.

The chain recombines TRBV6-1 with TRBJ1-1; possible D gene TRBD1, 6 bases. Trimming left V 1 base short and J 5 bases short, with 8 bases between. CDR3 length: 13 amino acids. Germline loops: CDR1 MNHNS, CDR2 SASEGT. The CDR3 DNA sequence: TGTGCCAGCAGTGAAGAACAGGGAACTGAAGCTTTCTTT. It codes for CASSEEQGTEAFF.

The rearrangement links TRBV7-9 to TRBJ1-3, with D perhaps matching TRBD1 (5 bases). V was trimmed by 2 bases and J by 4 bases, leaving 9 bases between them. The germline V gene has CDR1 SEHNR and CDR2 FQNEAQ (reference sequence). This CDR3 contains 14 residues. The CDR3 DNA sequence: TGTGCCAGCAGCTTACAGGCAGGGGGAAACACCATATATTTT. Translating it yields CASSLQAGGNTIYF.

The chain links TRBV6-4 to TRBJ1-1; 8 nucleotides agree with TRBD1. CDR3 length: 14 amino acids. The junction had 9 bases not matched to a gene; V was cut back by 6 bases and J by 6 bases. CDR1 is MRHNA and CDR2 is SNTAGT in the germline V gene. CDR3 bases: TGTGCCAGCAGGCCCACAGGGGGTGAAGCTGAAGCTTTCTTT. Its protein is CASRPTGGEAEAFF.

The sample holds one count of this clone. One junction end does not reproduce the germline sequence, and a read error may be involved. This chain links TRBV7-2 with TRBJ2-4; 11 positions match TRBD2. The CDR3 runs 15 residues. Germline assignment: CDR1 SGHTA and CDR2 FQGNSA. CDR3 sequence: CASSLDLAGGRAMDF. The DNA for the CDR3 is TGTGCCAGCAGCTTAGATCTAGCGGGGGGCCGGGCTATGGACTTC.